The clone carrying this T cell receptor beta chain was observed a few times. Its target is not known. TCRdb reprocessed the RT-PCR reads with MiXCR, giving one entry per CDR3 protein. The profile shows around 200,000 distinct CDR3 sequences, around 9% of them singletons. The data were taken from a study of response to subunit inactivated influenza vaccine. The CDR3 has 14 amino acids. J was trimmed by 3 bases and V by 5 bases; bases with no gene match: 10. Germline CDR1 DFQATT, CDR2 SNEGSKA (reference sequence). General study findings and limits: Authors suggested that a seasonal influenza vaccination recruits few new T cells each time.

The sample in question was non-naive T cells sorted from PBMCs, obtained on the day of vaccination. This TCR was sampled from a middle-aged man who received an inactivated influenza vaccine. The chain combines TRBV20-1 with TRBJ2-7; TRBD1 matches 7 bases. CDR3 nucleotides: TGCAGTGCTCGTATAACGGGACAGCTCTACGAGCAGTACTTC. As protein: CSARITGQLYEQYF.